One sample yielded the 8 T cell receptor beta chains listed below, sequenced in a study of T cells expressing NK-cell markers. One entry per CDR3 protein, without DNA, is what TCRdb gives after re-calling the 5' RACE reads. Listed are some 600,000 distinct CDR3 sequences; 3% to 4.5% falls within the top ten. The specimen sequenced was blood T cells: a sorted CD56 or NKG2C T cell subset, CD4+ or CD8+ T cells, or bulk PBMC T cells (not recorded which). The source of these receptors is a man younger than 35 in good health.

The chain joins TRBV6-1 to TRBJ2-1; TCRdb picks TRBD1, but there is no DNA to check that call. Per germline, CDR1 MNHNS and CDR2 SASEGT. The length of the CDR3 is 17 residues. CDR3 residues: CASSPVGGGTGGTKQFF.

The V and J genes are TRBV5-1 and TRBJ2-3; TCRdb's D call of TRBD2 is untestable without DNA. The CDR3 has 17 residues. CDR1 SGHRS and CDR2 YFSETQ come from the germline V gene. The CDR3 sequence: CASSLVGQRSTTDTQYF.

V gene TRBV12-3 or TRBV12-4 combines with J gene TRBJ2-5; with no DNA, the TCRdb D assignment of TRBD1 cannot be verified. The CDR3 has 15 residues. CDR3 loop: CASSSLDREGETQYF.

V usage is TRBV5-1 and J usage is TRBJ2-1; the D call of TRBD2 rests on TCRdb alone, since no DNA is present to check it. This CDR3 spans 13 amino acids. Germline V CDR1 and CDR2: SGHRS, YFSETQ. CDR3 loop: CASKLAVNNEQFF.

The chain has TRBV7-9 and TRBJ2-2. CDR3 length: 15 residues. CDR1 SEHNR and CDR2 FQNEAQ come from the germline V gene (reference sequence). The CDR3 region is CASSLAVGVTGELFF.

The V gene is TRBV4-1, the J gene TRBJ2-1; the D call of TRBD2 rests on TCRdb alone, since no DNA is present to check it. Germline V gives CDR1 MGHRA, CDR2 YSYEKL. The CDR3 has 17 amino acids. CDR3 sequence reads: CASSQDIGQGGYNEQFF.

The CDR3 loop reads CASSLEPATNEQFF. The chain uses TRBV7-2 and TRBJ2-1. Germline V gives CDR1 SGHTA, CDR2 FQGNSA. The CDR3 has 14 residues.

This rearrangement joins TRBV5-1 to TRBJ2-3; TCRdb selects TRBD1, and the lack of DNA leaves this call unchecked. From germline, CDR1 is SGHRS and CDR2 YFSETQ. CDR3 size: 16 residues. CDR3 sequence: CASSLPSTGVADTQYF.